This T cell receptor beta chain appears in the sequencing data of a study of CXCR3-negative and CXCR3-positive naive CD8 T cells. CDR1 is MNHEY, CDR2 SVGAGI, per germline. The CDR3 runs to 14 residues. The authors prepared UMI-labeled TRB cDNA libraries by 5' RACE. TCRdb re-called the 5' RACE reads and shows each CDR3 protein once, DNA omitted. The sample holds about 92,000 distinct CDR3 sequences. The specimen sequenced was naive CXCR3- CD8+ T cells from blood. Subset defined: CD45RO-CCR7+CD27+CD95- naive CD8+ T cells lacking CXCR3 (TNR3-). This chain connects TRBV6-5 to TRBJ2-1; TCRdb selects TRBD2, and the lack of DNA leaves this call unchecked. This TCR was recovered from a human donor in good health. Some clones in this sample may be carry-over from other donors' samples. The CDR3 sequence: CASSPSQTYNEQFF.